These T cell receptor beta chains were read from a single sample in a study of blood T cell repertoires in COVID-19. Measured with immunoSEQ multiplex PCR; TCRdb has only the in-frame clones, and not every one. The table includes 45,000 or so clones, roughly 83% detected once. The sequenced sample consisted of peripheral blood. The receptors derive from a woman in her fifties or sixties with acute or convalescent COVID-19. The CDR3 runs from the conserved cysteine through the conserved F or W. Fields, in order: CDR3 DNA, CDR3 protein, V gene, J gene, clone size, D gene. A D gene is named only where the DNA matches it firmly. Only some rows state a clone size, as once, few, many or a class for expanded clones.

TGTGCCACCAGCAGGGACAGGTTTTCGCTCGAGCACTACTTC,CATSRDRFSLEHYF,TRBV15,TRBJ2-7,.,TRBD1
TGTGCCAGCAGTGAAAGTACAGGGTCCTACGAGCAGTACTTC,CASSESTGSYEQYF,TRBV2,TRBJ2-7,.,.
TGTGCCACCAGTGATGGAGGAGATTACAATCAGCCCCAGCATTTT,CATSDGGDYNQPQHF,TRBV24-1,TRBJ1-5,once,.
TGTGCCATCCAACAACCGGGACAGGGGCATTCACCCCTCCACTTT,CAIQQPGQGHSPLHF,TRBV10-3,TRBJ1-6,once,TRBD1
TGTGCCAGCAGCTTGGAGGACAGTTGGAATTCACCCCTCCACTTT,CASSLEDSWNSPLHF,TRBV5-6,TRBJ1-6,.,.
TGTGCCAGCAGCTCGTGGACAGGGGCTCAAGGGAACTATGGCTACACCTTC,CASSSWTGAQGNYGYTF,TRBV5-4,TRBJ1-2,.,TRBD1
TGTGCCAGCAGCTTATCGAGTGTGCGCGGTCAGCCCCAGCATTTT,CASSLSSVRGQPQHF,TRBV7-2,TRBJ1-5,.,.
TGTGCCAGCGACTCGAAGACAGTGCCGACGGGGGAACTGTTTTTT,CASDSKTVPTGELFF,TRBV6-5,TRBJ1-4,.,.
TGTGCCAGCAGCTTATCGCAGAACTACGAGCAGTACTTC,CASSLSQNYEQYF,TRBV7-3,TRBJ2-7,.,.
TGTGCCAGCAGCCATGGAACTAGCGGGAGGATAAGTGAGCAGTTCTTC,CASSHGTSGRISEQFF,TRBV3-1/TRBV3-2,TRBJ2-1,.,TRBD2
TGTGCCAGTAGTACCTCCGGACTCCTCTACAATGAGCAGTTCTTC,CASSTSGLLYNEQFF,TRBV19,TRBJ2-1,.,.
TGTGCCAGTAGTACGAACAGGGGCATGGAAGCTTTCTTT,CASSTNRGMEAFF,TRBV19,TRBJ1-1,.,TRBD1
TGTGCCAGCGGGGGGAATGCAGCAGATACGCAGTATTTT,CASGGNAADTQYF,TRBV6-5,TRBJ2-3,once,.
TGTGCCAGCAGAAGCCTTTTTGACAGCTTTGAAGCTTTCTTT,CASRSLFDSFEAFF,TRBV6-5,TRBJ1-1,.,.
TGTGCCAGCAGCCAACCGAGACAAGCTGGCTACACCTTC,CASSQPRQAGYTF,TRBV14,TRBJ1-2,.,.